These T cell receptor beta chains were read from a single sample in a study of T cells in Graves' hyperthyroidism and ophthalmopathy. MiXCR, run by TCRdb on the multiplex PCR reads, gives a single entry per CDR3 protein. The data contain hundreds of thousands of distinct CDR3 sequences, roughly 40% of them singletons. Source material: blood. These TCRs come from a man between 18 and 29 years old with Graves' hyperthyroidism. Each CDR3 is given with its conserved first and last residue. A D gene is named only where the DNA matches it firmly. The listing skips clone size in some rows; elsewhere it reads once, few, many or a size class.

clone size,D gene,J gene,V gene,CDR3 protein,CDR3 DNA
many,TRBD1,TRBJ1-6,TRBV9,CASSGTGDRGSPLHF,TGTGCCAGCAGCGGTACAGGGGACCGAGGTTCACCCCTCCACTTT
NA,NA,TRBJ2-3,TRBV7-9,CASSFGSDTQYF,TGTGCCAGCAGCTTCGGTTCAGATACGCAGTATTTT
NA,NA,TRBJ2-7,TRBV15,CATSSLQKGGNEQYF,TGTGCCACCAGCAGTCTACAGAAGGGGGGCAACGAGCAGTACTTC
NA,NA,TRBJ2-7,TRBV29-1,CSVEDQSQGEQYF,TGCAGCGTTGAAGACCAGTCCCAGGGGGAGCAGTACTTC
few,NA,TRBJ2-5,TRBV9,CASSGGGLGETQYF,TGTGCCAGCAGCGGTGGAGGACTCGGGGAGACCCAGTACTTC
few,NA,TRBJ2-7,TRBV20-1,CSASPSPSAYEQYF,TGCAGTGCTAGCCCCTCGCCTAGCGCCTACGAGCAGTACTTC
many,TRBD1,TRBJ2-5,TRBV20-1,CSASGDRAETQYF,TGCAGTGCTAGCGGGGACAGGGCGGAGACCCAGTACTTC
NA,TRBD1,TRBJ1-4,TRBV7-9,CASSSAGTGAEKLFF,TGTGCCAGCAGCTCGGCCGGGACAGGGGCTGAAAAACTGTTTTTT
many,TRBD1,TRBJ1-6,TRBV9,CASSASATGISPLHF,TGTGCCAGCAGCGCCTCAGCGACAGGGATTTCACCCCTCCACTTT
few,TRBD2,TRBJ2-7,TRBV5-1,CASSLITSGAYEQYF,TGCGCCAGCAGCTTGATCACTAGCGGGGCCTACGAGCAGTACTTC
NA,NA,TRBJ1-1,TRBV6-5,CASSSAGTMNTEAFF,TGTGCCAGCAGTTCCGCCGGGACCATGAACACTGAAGCTTTCTTT
NA,NA,TRBJ1-2,TRBV12-3/TRBV12-4,CASSGFGLANYGYTF,TGTGCCAGCAGCGGCTTTGGGCTCGCTAACTATGGCTACACCTTC
many,NA,TRBJ1-1,TRBV19,CASSPRGVPNTEAFF,TGTGCCAGTAGTCCCAGAGGGGTCCCGAACACTGAAGCTTTCTTT
many,NA,TRBJ1-6,TRBV12-3/TRBV12-4,CASSAGTGNSPLHF,TGTGCCAGCAGTGCAGGGACGGGAAATTCACCCCTCCACTTT
NA,TRBD2,TRBJ2-7,TRBV7-2,CASSSWTSGDNYEQYF,TGTGCCAGCAGCTCTTGGACTAGCGGAGACAACTACGAGCAGTACTTC
NA,TRBD2,TRBJ2-7,TRBV7-9,CASSPDTSGYSYEQYF,TGTGCCAGCAGCCCCGACACTAGCGGGTACTCCTACGAGCAGTACTTC
few,NA,TRBJ1-3,TRBV12-3/TRBV12-4,CASSPYRARGDTIYF,TGTGCCAGCAGTCCCTACAGGGCGCGAGGAGACACCATATATTTT
few,TRBD1,TRBJ2-7,TRBV9,CASSVGWGQPYEQYF,TGTGCCAGCAGCGTAGGATGGGGACAGCCCTACGAGCAGTACTTC
few,NA,TRBJ2-7,TRBV20-1,CSASPSIWEQYF,TGCAGTGCTTCTCCATCTATCTGGGAGCAGTACTTC
many,NA,TRBJ1-1,TRBV20-1,CSATQTGNTEAFF,TGCAGTGCTACCCAGACAGGGAACACTGAAGCTTTCTTT